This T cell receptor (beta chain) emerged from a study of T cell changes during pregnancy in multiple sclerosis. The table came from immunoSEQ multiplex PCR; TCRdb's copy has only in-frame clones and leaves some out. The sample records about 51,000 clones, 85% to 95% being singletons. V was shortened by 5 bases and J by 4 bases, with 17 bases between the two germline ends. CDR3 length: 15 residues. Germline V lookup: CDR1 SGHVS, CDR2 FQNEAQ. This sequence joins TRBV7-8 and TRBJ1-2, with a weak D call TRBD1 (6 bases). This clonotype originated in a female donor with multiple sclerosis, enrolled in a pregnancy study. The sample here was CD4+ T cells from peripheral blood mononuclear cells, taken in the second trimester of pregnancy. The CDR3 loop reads CASSPDGGGLYGYTF. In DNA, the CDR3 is TGTGCCAGCAGCCCCGACGGGGGGGGGCTCTATGGCTACACCTTC.